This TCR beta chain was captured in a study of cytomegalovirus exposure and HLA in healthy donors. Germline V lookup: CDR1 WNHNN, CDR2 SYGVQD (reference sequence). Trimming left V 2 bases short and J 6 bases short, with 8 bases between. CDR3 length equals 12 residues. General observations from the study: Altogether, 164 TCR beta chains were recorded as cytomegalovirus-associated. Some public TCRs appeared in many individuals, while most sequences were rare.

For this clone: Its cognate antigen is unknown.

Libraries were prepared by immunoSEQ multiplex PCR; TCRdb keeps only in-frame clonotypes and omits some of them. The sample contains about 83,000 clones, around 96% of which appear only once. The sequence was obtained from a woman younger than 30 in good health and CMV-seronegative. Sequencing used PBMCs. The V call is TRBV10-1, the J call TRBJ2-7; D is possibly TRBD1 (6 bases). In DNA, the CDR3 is TGCGCCAGCAGTGAGGGGGGCGCCGAGCAGTACTTC. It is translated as CASSEGGAEQYF.